The 14 T cell receptor beta chains below were found in one sample sequenced in a study of shared clonotypes between healthy human individuals. Libraries were prepared by immunoSEQ multiplex PCR; TCRdb keeps only in-frame clonotypes and omits some of them. There are 600,000 to 700,000 clones in the sample; around 73% occur only once, and around 2% lies in the top ten. The sequencing input was memory CD4+ T cells sorted from blood. Subset in this sample: CD45RA-negative fraction. The receptors shown here come from a young woman in good health.

The chain recombines TRBV28 with TRBJ1-2; 9 nucleotides match TRBD1. This CDR3 spans 13 amino acids. The ends lost 10 bases at V and 4 bases at J; junction bases unmatched: 7. The V gene's germline CDR1 is MDHEN and CDR2 SYDVKM. The CDR3 DNA follows: TGTGCCACCAAGGACAGGGGAGGCTATGGCTACACCTTC. This translates into CATKDRGGYGYTF.

This clone was seen a few times. The sample carries other DNA sequences with the same CDR3. This chain connects TRBV27 to TRBJ1-3; possibly TRBD1 for D (5 bases). This CDR3 is built from 14 residues. CDR1 and CDR2 (germline): MNHEY, SMNVEV (reference sequence). The V end lost 2 bases, the J end lost 2 bases, and 7 bases lay between the germline ends. CDR3 bases: TGTGCCAGCAGTTTACGGGGGGCTGGAAACACCATATATTTT. Its protein product is CASSLRGAGNTIYF.

The rearrangement links TRBV5-1 to TRBJ2-2; D is possibly TRBD1 (5 bases). This CDR3 spans 13 amino acids. Per germline, CDR1 SGHRS and CDR2 YFSETQ. The ends were cut back, 4 bases at V and 4 bases at J, with 8 bases in the middle. The CDR3 reads CASSQTVTGELFF. The CDR3 DNA sequence: TGCGCCAGCAGCCAGACAGTCACCGGGGAGCTGTTTTTT.

This chain connects TRBV5-1 to TRBJ2-1, with 8 bases aligning to TRBD2. V lost 5 bases and J lost 5; bases outside the gene matches: 9. In germline, CDR1 is SGHRS, CDR2 YFSETQ. This CDR3 region has 15 residues. CDR3 in amino acids: CASSRSGSRDNEQFF. The CDR3 DNA reads as TGCGCCAGCAGTCGGAGCGGGAGTCGTGACAATGAGCAGTTCTTC.

V gene TRBV28 combines with J gene TRBJ2-7; 13 bases are shared with TRBD2. V trimming: 6 bases; J trimming: 1 base; junction bases outside the gene matches: 3. Germline values: CDR1 MDHEN, CDR2 SYDVKM. This CDR3 has 15 residues. In DNA form, the CDR3 reads TGTGCCAGCAGCGAGGGACTAGCGGGGTCCTACGAGCAGTACTTC. Encoded protein: CASSEGLAGSYEQYF.

The chain employs TRBV7-8 and TRBJ1-2; D is perhaps TRBD1 (5 bases). There are 14 residues in the CDR3. V was shortened by 5 bases and J by 0 bases, with 10 bases between the two germline ends. Germline-derived CDR1 and CDR2 are SGHVS and FQNEAQ. Written as DNA, the CDR3 is TGTGCCAGCAGCGACAGAGACGCTAACTATGGCTACACCTTC. It is translated as CASSDRDANYGYTF.

The chain combines TRBV9 with TRBJ1-2; the D gene is possibly TRBD1 (5 bases). Germline V gives CDR1 SGDLS, CDR2 YYNGEE. The V end was cut by 3 bases, the J end by 7 bases, with 13 bases between. The CDR3 contains 13 residues. The CDR3 loop reads CASSADKIGGYTF. In nucleotides, the CDR3 is TGTGCCAGCAGCGCGGACAAGATAGGTGGCTACACCTTC.

This clone was found a few times. The V gene is TRBV27, the J gene TRBJ2-5, with D possibly matching TRBD2 (5 bases). From germline, CDR1 is MNHEY and CDR2 SMNVEV (reference sequence). The CDR3 spans 13 residues. V lost 5 bases to trimming and J lost 5 bases, with 12 bases between them. CDR3 DNA sequence: TGTGCCAGCAGTGGACTTGCTGGGGAGACCCAGTACTTC. This codes for CASSGLAGETQYF.

With respect to this clone: Other DNA sequences from this sample encode an identical CDR3 as well. The chain has TRBV5-1 and TRBJ2-1; tentative D call: TRBD2 (5 bases). Trimming took 2 bases from V and 4 from J, leaving 7 bases between them. The CDR3 has 13 residues. In germline, CDR1 is SGHRS, CDR2 YFSETQ. CDR3 bases: TGCGCCAGCAGCTTAGGACTGTACAATGAGCAGTTCTTC. Its translation is CASSLGLYNEQFF.

The chain is built from TRBV7-8 and TRBJ2-3; 8 bases match TRBD2. CDR1 and CDR2 from the germline V gene are SGHVS and FQNEAQ. The CDR3 runs to 15 residues. V trimming: 4 bases; J trimming: 4 bases; junction bases outside the gene matches: 7. CDR3 DNA sequence: TGTGCCAGCAGCTCGGGGGGGCGTCGCGCAGATACGCAGTATTTT. Its protein is CASSSGGRRADTQYF.

This chain links TRBV10-3 with TRBJ1-5; D ambiguous. This CDR3 has 13 residues. V lost 8 bases to trimming and J lost 4 bases, with 12 bases between them. CDR1 ENHRY and CDR2 SYGVKD come from the germline V gene. This chain's CDR3 is CAIGRNPNQPQHF. The CDR3 DNA reads TGTGCCATCGGACGGAACCCTAATCAGCCCCAGCATTTT.

The gene calls are TRBV27 and TRBJ2-1; 10 bases fit TRBD2. Trimming at V came to 0 bases and at J to 6 bases, leaving 5 bases not matched to a gene. Germline assignment: CDR1 MNHEY and CDR2 SMNVEV (reference sequence). CDR3 size: 16 residues. As DNA, the CDR3 is TGTGCCAGCAGTTTATCACTAGCGGGATCGCTCAATGAGCAGTTCTTC. Protein product: CASSLSLAGSLNEQFF.

The chain is built from TRBV30 and TRBJ1-3; no definite D call. Trimming stripped 0 bases from V and 0 bases from J, with 6 bases between. This CDR3 contains 14 residues. Germline V gives CDR1 GTSNPN, CDR2 SVGIG (reference sequence). The CDR3 bases are TGTGCCTGGAGTGTGCAGAGCTCTGGAAACACCATATATTTT. It codes for CAWSVQSSGNTIYF. Full variable domain (outside the CDR3, taken from reference TRBV30 and TRBJ1-3): SQTIHQWPATLVQPVGSPLSLECTVEGTSNPNLYWYRQAAGRGLQLLFYSVGIGQISSEVPQNLSASRPQDRQFILSSKKLLLSDSGFYLCAWSVQSSGNTIYFGEGSWLTVV.

The chain employs TRBV5-4 and TRBJ1-1; TRBD1 aligns across 7 bases. Losses at the gene ends were 4 bases for V and 0 bases for J; bases not matched to a gene: 15. There are 18 residues in the CDR3. Per germline, CDR1 SGHNT and CDR2 YYREEE (reference sequence). The CDR3 DNA follows: TGTGCCAGCAGCAGAGACCAGACAGGGAACTTCATGAACACTGAAGCTTTCTTT. Its translation is CASSRDQTGNFMNTEAFF.